The clone carrying this TCR beta chain appeared a single time. Antigen: not known. The table came from immunoSEQ multiplex PCR; TCRdb's copy has only in-frame clones and leaves some out. The sample gives 60,000 to 100,000 clones, under 95% of which show up once; more than 9.5% is in the top ten. The sample comes from a study of OX40 agonist ivuxolimab in advanced cancers. Whole-study context: An agonistic anti-OX40 (CD134) antibody, ivuxolimab, was used to treat the patients. Mean age approximately 59 years, range about 23 to 85; around 80% male. Study-level results: Mean expanded clone counts were higher in CD8+ than CD4+ T cells.

Patients were ruled out by autoimmune disease history or systemic immunosuppression. The CDR3 is made up of 13 amino acids. Trimming took 5 bases from V and 4 from J, leaving 11 bases between them. Germline assignment: CDR1 PRHDT and CDR2 FYEKMQ (reference sequence). This rearrangement joins TRBV13 to TRBJ1-1, with TRBD1 as a possible D gene (5 bases). Material: CD4+ or CD8+ T cells sorted from blood, obtained in a trial of the OX40 agonist ivuxolimab. This clonotype was obtained from an adult with an advanced solid tumor such as melanoma, head and neck, liver or kidney cancer. The CDR3 here is CASSPLGGTEAFF. DNA of the CDR3: TGTGCCAGCAGCCCTCTGGGGGGCACTGAAGCTTTCTTT.